A selection of T cell receptor beta chains follows, all from one sample in a study of blood T cells in healthy people across ages. TCRdb recomputed calls from the 5' RACE reads with MiXCR, one row per CDR3 protein. Of 540,000 or so distinct CDR3 sequences in the sample, roughly 43% were seen once. Sequenced sample: blood. Receptor source: a man at least 80 years old in good health. The CDR3 runs from the conserved cysteine through the conserved F or W. D genes are given only for firm matches. Size is stated for part of the rows, as once, few or many counts, or as a class when the clone is expanded.

j_gene: TRBJ1-2; v_gene: TRBV29-1; d_gene: .; abundance: few; CDR3aa: CSVALGSGSNYGYTF; CDR3nt: TGCAGCGTTGCGTTAGGGTCCGGGTCCAACTATGGCTACACCTTC
j_gene: TRBJ2-5; v_gene: TRBV20-1; d_gene: .; abundance: .; CDR3aa: CGATPVGGANQETQYF; CDR3nt: TGCGGTGCTACCCCGGTGGGAGGCGCGAACCAAGAGACCCAGTACTTC
j_gene: TRBJ2-7; v_gene: TRBV6-5; d_gene: TRBD2; abundance: .; CDR3aa: CASSSVAGVVEQYF; CDR3nt: TGTGCCAGCAGTTCAGTAGCGGGGGTAGTGGAGCAGTACTTC
j_gene: TRBJ2-5; v_gene: TRBV7-3; d_gene: TRBD2; abundance: .; CDR3aa: CASSLGSGRGQETQYF; CDR3nt: TGTGCCAGCAGCTTAGGTAGCGGGAGGGGGCAAGAGACCCAGTACTTC
j_gene: TRBJ2-3; v_gene: TRBV25-1; d_gene: .; abundance: .; CDR3aa: CASSGDRDTDTQYF; CDR3nt: TGTGCCAGCAGTGGAGACAGAGACACAGATACGCAGTATTTT
j_gene: TRBJ2-1; v_gene: TRBV29-1; d_gene: .; abundance: few; CDR3aa: CSVERGKGADEQFF; CDR3nt: TGCAGCGTTGAACGTGGGAAAGGGGCCGATGAGCAGTTCTTC
j_gene: TRBJ2-3; v_gene: TRBV12-3/TRBV12-4; d_gene: .; abundance: .; CDR3aa: CASSSLSDTQYF; CDR3nt: TGTGCCAGCAGTTCCCTGTCGGATACGCAGTATTTT
j_gene: TRBJ2-1; v_gene: TRBV20-1; d_gene: .; abundance: .; CDR3aa: CSARVYHNEQFF; CDR3nt: TGCAGTGCTAGAGTGTATCACAATGAGCAGTTCTTC
j_gene: TRBJ2-2; v_gene: TRBV6-5; d_gene: .; abundance: few; CDR3aa: CASSYSWAELGTGELFF; CDR3nt: TGTGCCAGCAGTTACTCCTGGGCAGAACTTGGCACCGGGGAGCTGTTTTTT
j_gene: TRBJ2-1; v_gene: TRBV10-3; d_gene: .; abundance: many; CDR3aa: CAISESTSYNEQFF; CDR3nt: TGTGCCATCAGTGAGTCGACCTCCTACAATGAGCAGTTCTTC
j_gene: TRBJ2-7; v_gene: TRBV6-5; d_gene: .; abundance: few; CDR3aa: CASSYSPHGSYEQYF; CDR3nt: TGTGCCAGCAGTTACTCCCCACACGGCTCCTACGAGCAGTACTTC
j_gene: TRBJ1-6; v_gene: TRBV7-9; d_gene: TRBD1; abundance: .; CDR3aa: CASTTGRRGNSPLHF; CDR3nt: TGTGCCAGCACGACAGGGAGAAGAGGTAATTCACCCCTCCACTTT
j_gene: TRBJ2-1; v_gene: TRBV7-3; d_gene: .; abundance: few; CDR3aa: CASSWGRDNEQFF; CDR3nt: TGTGCCAGCAGCTGGGGCCGGGACAATGAGCAGTTCTTC
j_gene: TRBJ2-1; v_gene: TRBV7-2; d_gene: .; abundance: few; CDR3aa: CASSPFEPMNYNEQFF; CDR3nt: TGTGCCAGCAGCCCCTTTGAGCCTATGAACTACAATGAGCAGTTCTTC
j_gene: TRBJ2-5; v_gene: TRBV7-2; d_gene: .; abundance: .; CDR3aa: CASSPPGTPREKETQYF; CDR3nt: TGTGCCAGCAGCCCCCCCGGGACTCCACGGGAAAAAGAGACCCAGTACTTC
j_gene: TRBJ2-3; v_gene: TRBV5-1; d_gene: .; abundance: .; CDR3aa: CASSLRGWTDTQYF; CDR3nt: TGCGCCAGCAGCTTAAGGGGCTGGACAGATACGCAGTATTTT
j_gene: TRBJ2-5; v_gene: TRBV4-1; d_gene: TRBD2; abundance: .; CDR3aa: CASSPEGSGGLETQYF; CDR3nt: TGCGCCAGCAGCCCAGAAGGTAGCGGGGGGCTAGAGACCCAGTACTTC
j_gene: TRBJ2-5; v_gene: TRBV20-1; d_gene: .; abundance: once; CDR3aa: CSARTSRGWETQYF; CDR3nt: TGCAGTGCTAGAACTAGCAGGGGTTGGGAGACCCAGTACTTC
j_gene: TRBJ2-1; v_gene: TRBV6-1; d_gene: TRBD2; abundance: once; CDR3aa: CASSPASGRRLHTDEQFF; CDR3nt: TGTGCCAGCAGTCCGGCTAGCGGGAGGAGGCTACACACGGATGAGCAGTTCTTC
j_gene: TRBJ2-6; v_gene: TRBV6-1; d_gene: .; abundance: many; CDR3aa: CASNEGGTSSGANVLTF; CDR3nt: TGTGCCAGCAATGAAGGGGGAACGAGCTCTGGGGCCAACGTCCTGACTTTC
j_gene: TRBJ2-1; v_gene: TRBV5-1; d_gene: TRBD1; abundance: few; CDR3aa: CASSSKPGQEGNEQFF; CDR3nt: TGCGCCAGCAGCTCGAAACCCGGACAGGAAGGGAATGAGCAGTTCTTC
j_gene: TRBJ2-1; v_gene: TRBV20-1; d_gene: TRBD2; abundance: .; CDR3aa: CSASPTSGRARGREQFF; CDR3nt: TGCAGTGCTAGCCCAACTAGCGGGAGGGCTCGGGGGCGTGAGCAGTTCTTC
j_gene: TRBJ2-1; v_gene: TRBV7-2; d_gene: .; abundance: .; CDR3aa: CASSVIGRGDYNEQFF; CDR3nt: TGTGCCAGCAGCGTCATAGGGCGGGGAGACTACAATGAGCAGTTCTTC
j_gene: TRBJ2-1; v_gene: TRBV12-3/TRBV12-4; d_gene: TRBD2; abundance: few; CDR3aa: CASGLAGLYNEQFF; CDR3nt: TGTGCCAGCGGTCTAGCGGGGCTCTACAATGAGCAGTTCTTC
j_gene: TRBJ1-6; v_gene: TRBV5-1; d_gene: TRBD1; abundance: .; CDR3aa: CASSLVPTGGESPLHF; CDR3nt: TGCGCCAGCAGCTTGGTCCCCACAGGGGGCGAGTCACCCCTCCACTTT
j_gene: TRBJ2-7; v_gene: TRBV25-1; d_gene: TRBD2; abundance: .; CDR3aa: CASSESSGGIYEQYF; CDR3nt: TGTGCCAGCAGTGAGTCCAGCGGGGGGATCTACGAGCAGTACTTC
j_gene: TRBJ2-1; v_gene: TRBV27; d_gene: TRBD2; abundance: .; CDR3aa: CASTGRGLAGYNEQFF; CDR3nt: TGTGCCAGCACCGGCCGGGGACTAGCGGGGTACAATGAGCAGTTCTTC
j_gene: TRBJ2-3; v_gene: TRBV7-9; d_gene: TRBD1; abundance: few; CDR3aa: CASSHRGLSTDTQYF; CDR3nt: TGTGCCAGCAGTCACAGGGGGCTGAGCACAGATACGCAGTATTTT
j_gene: TRBJ2-5; v_gene: TRBV7-2; d_gene: .; abundance: few; CDR3aa: CASSLATGPQETQYF; CDR3nt: TGTGCCAGCAGCTTAGCGACGGGGCCCCAAGAGACCCAGTACTTC
j_gene: TRBJ1-4; v_gene: TRBV12-3/TRBV12-4; d_gene: TRBD1; abundance: many; CDR3aa: CASSPTPRGQGKLFF; CDR3nt: TGTGCCAGCAGTCCCACACCCAGGGGGCAGGGAAAACTGTTTTTT
j_gene: TRBJ2-6; v_gene: TRBV10-3; d_gene: .; abundance: .; CDR3aa: CAISEGHSGANVLTF; CDR3nt: TGTGCCATCAGTGAGGGGCACTCTGGGGCCAACGTCCTGACTTTC
j_gene: TRBJ2-7; v_gene: TRBV7-2; d_gene: TRBD2; abundance: .; CDR3aa: CASSPSGGPSYEQYF; CDR3nt: TGTGCCAGCAGCCCCAGCGGGGGGCCCTCCTACGAGCAGTACTTC
j_gene: TRBJ2-1; v_gene: TRBV4-3; d_gene: .; abundance: few; CDR3aa: CASSQRSGEQFF; CDR3nt: TGCGCCAGCAGCCAGCGGTCGGGCGAGCAGTTCTTC
j_gene: TRBJ2-7; v_gene: TRBV7-8; d_gene: TRBD1; abundance: .; CDR3aa: CASSSRPRDRGTYEQYF; CDR3nt: TGTGCCAGCAGCTCAAGGCCCCGGGACAGGGGAACCTACGAGCAGTACTTC
j_gene: TRBJ2-1; v_gene: TRBV3-1; d_gene: .; abundance: few; CDR3aa: CASSRARPDNEQFF; CDR3nt: TGTGCCAGCAGCCGCGCTAGGCCTGACAATGAGCAGTTCTTC
j_gene: TRBJ1-2; v_gene: TRBV20-1; d_gene: .; abundance: few; CDR3aa: CSAKQGGVSYGYTF; CDR3nt: TGCAGTGCTAAACAGGGAGGCGTCTCCTATGGCTACACCTTC
j_gene: TRBJ1-5; v_gene: TRBV6-2/TRBV6-3; d_gene: .; abundance: .; CDR3aa: CASSYSSGRESNQPQHF; CDR3nt: TGTGCCAGCAGTTACTCGAGCGGTCGGGAGAGCAATCAGCCCCAGCATTTT
j_gene: TRBJ2-7; v_gene: TRBV5-1; d_gene: .; abundance: .; CDR3aa: CASSGSGDYEQYF; CDR3nt: TGCGCCAGCAGCGGAAGTGGGGACTACGAGCAGTACTTC
j_gene: TRBJ2-4; v_gene: TRBV6-2/TRBV6-3; d_gene: .; abundance: once; CDR3aa: CASRQDRTAKNIQYF; CDR3nt: TGTGCCAGCAGACAAGACAGGACAGCCAAAAACATTCAGTACTTC
j_gene: TRBJ1-4; v_gene: TRBV20-1; d_gene: .; abundance: .; CDR3aa: CSARENEKLFF; CDR3nt: TGCAGTGCCCGGGAGAATGAAAAACTGTTTTTT
j_gene: TRBJ2-3; v_gene: TRBV29-1; d_gene: TRBD2; abundance: .; CDR3aa: CSVGTLARREDTQYF; CDR3nt: TGCAGCGTCGGAACACTAGCGAGGAGGGAGGATACGCAGTATTTT
j_gene: TRBJ1-2; v_gene: TRBV7-2; d_gene: .; abundance: few; CDR3aa: CASSWTPRNYGYTF; CDR3nt: TGTGCCAGCAGCTGGACACCTAGGAACTATGGCTACACCTTC
j_gene: TRBJ2-2; v_gene: TRBV12-3/TRBV12-4; d_gene: .; abundance: .; CDR3aa: CASSSQGALRELFF; CDR3nt: TGTGCCAGCAGTTCTCAGGGCGCGTTACGGGAGCTGTTTTTT
j_gene: TRBJ2-1; v_gene: TRBV9; d_gene: TRBD1; abundance: .; CDR3aa: CASTSGTGFNEQFF; CDR3nt: TGTGCCAGTACATCCGGGACAGGGTTCAATGAGCAGTTCTTC
j_gene: TRBJ2-6; v_gene: TRBV10-3; d_gene: TRBD1; abundance: many; CDR3aa: CAISPGQPSGANVLTF; CDR3nt: TGTGCCATCAGTCCGGGACAGCCCTCTGGGGCCAACGTCCTGACTTTC
j_gene: TRBJ2-3; v_gene: TRBV18; d_gene: TRBD2; abundance: .; CDR3aa: CASSPNGGRTDTQYF; CDR3nt: TGTGCCAGCTCACCGAATGGCGGGAGAACGGATACGCAGTATTTT
j_gene: TRBJ2-1; v_gene: TRBV5-1; d_gene: .; abundance: once; CDR3aa: CASSESEGEQFF; CDR3nt: TGCGCCAGCAGCGAGTCCGAAGGGGAGCAGTTCTTC
j_gene: TRBJ2-1; v_gene: TRBV6-1; d_gene: .; abundance: few; CDR3aa: CASSRVSYNEQFF; CDR3nt: TGTGCCAGCAGTAGGGTTTCCTACAATGAGCAGTTCTTC
j_gene: TRBJ2-3; v_gene: TRBV3-1; d_gene: .; abundance: .; CDR3aa: CASSHRGLGSLTDTQYF; CDR3nt: TGTGCCAGCAGCCACCGCGGACTGGGGAGTTTAACAGATACGCAGTATTTT
j_gene: TRBJ2-3; v_gene: TRBV9; d_gene: TRBD1; abundance: .; CDR3aa: CASSGRQGSGTQYF; CDR3nt: TGTGCCAGCAGCGGCAGACAGGGGAGCGGTACGCAGTATTTT
j_gene: TRBJ2-5; v_gene: TRBV9; d_gene: .; abundance: .; CDR3aa: CASSVGGRNEQYF; CDR3nt: TGTGCCAGCAGCGTAGGCGGTCGCAATGAGCAGTACTTC
j_gene: TRBJ2-5; v_gene: TRBV4-3; d_gene: .; abundance: few; CDR3aa: CASSQDRWETQYF; CDR3nt: TGCGCCAGCAGCCAAGACAGGTGGGAGACCCAGTACTTC
j_gene: TRBJ2-7; v_gene: TRBV5-1; d_gene: .; abundance: .; CDR3aa: CASSFLGILYEQYF; CDR3nt: TGCGCCAGCAGCTTCCTAGGGATCCTGTACGAGCAGTACTTC
j_gene: TRBJ2-5; v_gene: TRBV7-2; d_gene: .; abundance: .; CDR3aa: CASSLGEEETQYF; CDR3nt: TGTGCCAGCAGCTTAGGGGAAGAAGAGACCCAGTACTTC
j_gene: TRBJ1-1; v_gene: TRBV7-9; d_gene: TRBD1; abundance: few; CDR3aa: CASRTGGGTEAFF; CDR3nt: TGTGCCAGCAGGACAGGGGGAGGTACTGAAGCTTTCTTT
j_gene: TRBJ2-7; v_gene: TRBV20-1; d_gene: TRBD2; abundance: few; CDR3aa: CSANSGTSGAYEQYF; CDR3nt: TGCAGTGCCAATTCCGGGACTAGCGGGGCCTACGAGCAGTACTTC